This entry concerns a single TCR beta chain. In this sample, this clone turned up a few times. Its antigen has not been determined. No quality values exist for individual bases; no much larger clone is one base distant. Patients with autoimmune disease history or receiving systemic immunosuppression were excluded from the trial. In every dose cohort, peripheral blood was drawn for TCR sequencing at baseline, cycle 4 day 1, and cycle 7 day 1. Samples came from an open-label, multicenter, first-in-human phase I dose-escalation trial of ivuxolimab. Adults with locally advanced or metastatic melanoma, renal cell, hepatocellular, or head and neck squamous cell carcinoma were enrolled in the trial. Before TCR sequencing, CD4+ and CD8+ T cells were separately sorted from peripheral blood. V is shortened by 3 bases, J by 6 bases, and the region joining them spans 17 bases. From the germline V gene (reference sequence), CDR1 is GTSNPN and CDR2 is SVGIG. The CDR3 contains 15 residues, cysteine and phenylalanine counted. Of the read, only the CDR3 DNA is kept; its 45 bases are in frame from base 1.

The data were taken from a study of OX40 agonist ivuxolimab in advanced cancers. Notes on the research overall: The costimulatory receptor OX40 (CD134) was targeted by ivuxolimab, a fully human IgG2 agonistic monoclonal antibody. Intravenous ivuxolimab was administered to patients every 2 weeks at six dose levels: 0.01, 0.1, 0.3, 1.5, 3 and 10 mg/kg. Of the 52 patients in dose escalation, around 19 had hepatocellular carcinoma, roughly 15 had melanoma, 9 had renal cell carcinoma and 9 had head and neck cancer. In the dose-escalation cohort, roughly 80% of patients were male, and the mean age was approximately 55 years, with a range of roughly 20 to 80. Patients were allowed to have had prior anti-PD-1, anti-PD-L1 or anti-CTLA-4 therapy, and 30% to 40% of the dose-escalation patients had been treated with checkpoint inhibitors. Partial responses occurred in three dose-escalation patients: two with cutaneous melanoma and one with hepatocellular carcinoma. The point of sequencing TCRbeta in the periphery was to test whether ivuxolimab changed TCR sequence diversity and drove clonal T-cell expansion. The paper reports the monotherapy dose-escalation portion (N = 52 patients) of the phase I ivuxolimab trial. Points the paper makes about the study in general: Low levels of normalized T-cell clonal expansion were also seen in some patients who did not respond. Antigen specificity was not determined for the clonally expanded peripheral T cells. In the 0.1-3.0 mg/kg groups, partial responders had among the lowest normalized peripheral clonal expansion, particularly in CD8+ T cells. After ivuxolimab, expanded clones were on average more numerous among CD8+ T cells than among CD4+ T cells. At doses of 0.1 to 3.0 mg/kg, clonal expansion of both CD4+ and CD8+ blood T cells was observed from baseline to week 6.

Genomic DNA was extracted from sorted cells for sequencing of the TCRbeta CDR3 region. The immunoSEQ Assay was used for sequencing of TCRbeta CDR3 regions. The source is immuneACCESS, and TCRdb retained only in-frame sequences with V and J called. Part of the clones is not carried over; for the studies checked, unresolved V genes explain less than half of this, and the remainder is unexplained. In all, the sample holds 100,000 to 120,000 clones, and roughly 90% of those were seen once. Jointly, the top ten make up about 0.28% of the sample. The sequencing used CD4+ or CD8+ T cells sorted from blood, collected in a trial of the OX40 agonist ivuxolimab. Recombination joined TRBV30 with TRBJ2-2; the D gene is unclear. The source is an adult with an advanced solid tumor such as melanoma, head and neck, liver or kidney cancer. CDR3 loop: CAWSLGPVRSGELFF. The base sequence is TGTGCCTGGAGCCTCGGACCGGTCCGGTCCGGGGAGCTGTTTTTT.